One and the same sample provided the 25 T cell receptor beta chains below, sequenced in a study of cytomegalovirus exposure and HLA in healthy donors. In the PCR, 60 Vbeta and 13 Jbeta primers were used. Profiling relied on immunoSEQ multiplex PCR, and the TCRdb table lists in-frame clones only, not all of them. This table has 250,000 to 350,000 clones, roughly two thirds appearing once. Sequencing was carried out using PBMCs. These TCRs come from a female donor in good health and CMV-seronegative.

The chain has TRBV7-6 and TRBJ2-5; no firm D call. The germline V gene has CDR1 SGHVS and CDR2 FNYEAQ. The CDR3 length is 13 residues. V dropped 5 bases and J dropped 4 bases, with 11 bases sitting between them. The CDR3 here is CASSPQVPETQYF. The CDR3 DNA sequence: TGTGCCAGCAGCCCCCAGGTCCCAGAGACCCAGTACTTC.

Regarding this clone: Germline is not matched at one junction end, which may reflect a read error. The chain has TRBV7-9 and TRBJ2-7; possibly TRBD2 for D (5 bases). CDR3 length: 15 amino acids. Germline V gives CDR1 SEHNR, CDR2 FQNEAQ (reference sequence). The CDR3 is CSSSKADGPSYEQYF. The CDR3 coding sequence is TGTTCCAGCAGCAAAGCGGACGGACCGTCCTACGAGCAGTACTTC.

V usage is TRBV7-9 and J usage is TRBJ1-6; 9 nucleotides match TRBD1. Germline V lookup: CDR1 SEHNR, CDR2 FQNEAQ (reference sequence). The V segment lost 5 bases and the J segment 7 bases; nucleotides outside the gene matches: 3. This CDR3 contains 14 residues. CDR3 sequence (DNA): TGTGCCAGCAGCGCGGGACAGGGAAATTCACCCCTCCACTTT. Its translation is CASSAGQGNSPLHF.

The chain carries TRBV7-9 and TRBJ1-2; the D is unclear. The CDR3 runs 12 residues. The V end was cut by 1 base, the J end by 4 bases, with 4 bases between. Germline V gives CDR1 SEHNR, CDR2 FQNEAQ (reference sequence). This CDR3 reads CASSLGGYGYTF. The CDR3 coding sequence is TGTGCCAGCAGCTTAGGAGGCTATGGCTACACCTTC.

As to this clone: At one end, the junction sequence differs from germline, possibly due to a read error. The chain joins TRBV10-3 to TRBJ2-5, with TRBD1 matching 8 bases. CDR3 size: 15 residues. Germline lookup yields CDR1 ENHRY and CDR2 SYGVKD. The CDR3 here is CAIRQGQANQETQYF. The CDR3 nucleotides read TGTGCCATCAGACAGGGACAGGCCAACCAGGAGACCCAGTACTTC.

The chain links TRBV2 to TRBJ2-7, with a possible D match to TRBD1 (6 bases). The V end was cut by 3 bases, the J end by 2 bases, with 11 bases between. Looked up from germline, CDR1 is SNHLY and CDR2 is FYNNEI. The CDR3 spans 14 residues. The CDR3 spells CASSDRGLTYEQYF. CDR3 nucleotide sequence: TGTGCCAGCAGTGACAGGGGCCTTACCTACGAGCAGTACTTC. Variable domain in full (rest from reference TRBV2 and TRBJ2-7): EPEVTQTPSHQVTQMGQEVILRCVPISNHLYFYWYRQILGQKVEFLVSFYNNEISEKSEIFDDQFSVERPDGSNFTLKIRSTKLEDSAMYFCASSDRGLTYEQYFGPGTRLTVT.

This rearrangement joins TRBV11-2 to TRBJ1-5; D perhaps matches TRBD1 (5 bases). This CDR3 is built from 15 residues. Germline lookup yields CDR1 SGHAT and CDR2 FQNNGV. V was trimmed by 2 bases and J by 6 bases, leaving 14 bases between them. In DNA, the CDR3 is TGTGCCAGCAGCTTATCAAACGGGGGTGGTCAGCCCCAGCATTTT. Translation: CASSLSNGGGQPQHF.

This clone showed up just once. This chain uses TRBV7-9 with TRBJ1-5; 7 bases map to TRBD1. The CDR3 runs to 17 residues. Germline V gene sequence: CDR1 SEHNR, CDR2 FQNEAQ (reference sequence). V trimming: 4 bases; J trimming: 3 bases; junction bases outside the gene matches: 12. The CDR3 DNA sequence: TGTGCCAGCAGCTCCGGTCCCGGGACAGCCTTCAATCAGCCCCAGCATTTT. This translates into CASSSGPGTAFNQPQHF. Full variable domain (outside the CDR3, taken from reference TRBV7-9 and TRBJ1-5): DTGVSQNPRHKITKRGQNVTFRCDPISEHNRLYWYRQTLGQGPEFLTYFQNEAQLEKSRLLSDRFSAERPKGSFSTLEIQRTEQGDSAMYLCASSSGPGTAFNQPQHFGDGTRLSIL.

The DNA of the CDR3 is TGTGCCAGCAAAACGACTAGCGGGAGTTACGAGCAGTACTTC. This gives the protein CASKTTSGSYEQYF. The chain recombines TRBV27 with TRBJ2-7; 12 bases align to TRBD2. Trimming cost V 7 bases and J 4 bases; bases outside gene matches: 5. The CDR3 is made up of 14 amino acids. CDR1 is MNHEY, CDR2 SMNVEV, per germline (reference sequence).

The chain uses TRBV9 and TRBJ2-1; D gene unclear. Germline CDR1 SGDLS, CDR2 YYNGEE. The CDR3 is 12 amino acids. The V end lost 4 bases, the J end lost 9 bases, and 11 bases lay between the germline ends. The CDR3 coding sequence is TGTGCCAGCAGCACCTCGATCAGTGAGCAGTTCTTC. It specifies CASSTSISEQFF.

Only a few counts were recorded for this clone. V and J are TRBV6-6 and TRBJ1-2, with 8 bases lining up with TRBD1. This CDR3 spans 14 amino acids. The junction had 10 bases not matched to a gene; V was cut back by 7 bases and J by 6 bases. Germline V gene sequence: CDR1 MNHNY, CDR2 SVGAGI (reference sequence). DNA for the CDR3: TGTGCCAGCAATATCAGGGGGCAGAGAAATGGCTACACCTTC. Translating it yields CASNIRGQRNGYTF.

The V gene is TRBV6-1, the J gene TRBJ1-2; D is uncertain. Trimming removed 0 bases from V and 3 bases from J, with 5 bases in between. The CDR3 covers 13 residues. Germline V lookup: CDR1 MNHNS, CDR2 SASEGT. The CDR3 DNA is TGTGCCAGCAGTGAAGCGCTATACTATGGCTACACCTTC. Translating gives CASSEALYYGYTF.

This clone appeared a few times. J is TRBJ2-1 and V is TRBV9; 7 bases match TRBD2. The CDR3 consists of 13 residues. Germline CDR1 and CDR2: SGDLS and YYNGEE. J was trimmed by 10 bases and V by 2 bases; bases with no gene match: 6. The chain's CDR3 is CASSVLASGEQFF. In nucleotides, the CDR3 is TGTGCCAGCAGCGTCCTCGCTAGCGGAGAGCAGTTCTTC.

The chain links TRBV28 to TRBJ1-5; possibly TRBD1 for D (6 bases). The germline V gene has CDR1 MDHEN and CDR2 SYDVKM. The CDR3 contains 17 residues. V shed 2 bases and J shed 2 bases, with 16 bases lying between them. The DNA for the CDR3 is TGTGCCAGCAGTTTACTATCACCGGACAGTGGCAATCAGCCCCAGCATTTT. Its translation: CASSLLSPDSGNQPQHF.

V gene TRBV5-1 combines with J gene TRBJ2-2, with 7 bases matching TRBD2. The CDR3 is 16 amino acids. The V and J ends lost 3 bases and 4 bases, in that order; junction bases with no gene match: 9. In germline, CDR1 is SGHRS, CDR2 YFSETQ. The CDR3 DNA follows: TGCGCCAGCAGCTGGGGACTATTAGCGTCCACCGGGGAGCTGTTTTTT. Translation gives CASSWGLLASTGELFF. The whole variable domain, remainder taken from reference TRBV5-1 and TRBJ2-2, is KAGVTQTPRYLIKTRGQQVTLSCSPISGHRSVSWYQQTPGQGLQFLFEYFSETQRNKGNFPGRFSGRQFSNSRSEMNVSTLELGDSALYLCASSWGLLASTGELFFGEGSRLTVL.

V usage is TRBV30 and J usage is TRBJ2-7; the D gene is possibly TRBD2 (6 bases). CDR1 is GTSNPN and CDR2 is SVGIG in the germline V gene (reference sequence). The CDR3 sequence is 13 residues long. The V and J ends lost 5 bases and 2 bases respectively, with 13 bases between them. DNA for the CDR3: TGTGCCTGGCAAGCGGGTATAGCCTACGAGCAGTACTTC. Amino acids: CAWQAGIAYEQYF.

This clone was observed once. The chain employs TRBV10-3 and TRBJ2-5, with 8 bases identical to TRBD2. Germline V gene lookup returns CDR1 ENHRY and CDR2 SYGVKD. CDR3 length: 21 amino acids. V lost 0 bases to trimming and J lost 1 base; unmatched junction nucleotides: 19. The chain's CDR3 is CAISESLLLAGGPLRQETQYF. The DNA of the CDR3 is TGTGCCATCAGTGAGTCCCTCTTACTGGCGGGAGGTCCCTTACGCCAAGAGACCCAGTACTTC.

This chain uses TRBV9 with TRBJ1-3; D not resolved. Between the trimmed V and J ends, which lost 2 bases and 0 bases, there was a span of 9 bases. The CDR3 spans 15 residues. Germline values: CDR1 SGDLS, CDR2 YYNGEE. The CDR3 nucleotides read TGTGCCAGCAGCGTCCACGCAGGCTCTGGAAACACCATATATTTT. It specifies CASSVHAGSGNTIYF.

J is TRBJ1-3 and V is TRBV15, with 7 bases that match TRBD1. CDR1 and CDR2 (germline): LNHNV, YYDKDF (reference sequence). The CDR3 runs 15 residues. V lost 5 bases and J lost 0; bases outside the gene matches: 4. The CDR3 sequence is CATSGQVFSGNTIYF. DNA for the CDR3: TGTGCCACCAGCGGACAGGTTTTCTCTGGAAACACCATATATTTT.

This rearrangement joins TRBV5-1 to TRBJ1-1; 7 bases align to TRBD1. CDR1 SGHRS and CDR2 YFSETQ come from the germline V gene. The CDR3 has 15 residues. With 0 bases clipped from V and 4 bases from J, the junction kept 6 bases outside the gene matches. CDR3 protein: CASSLETGVGTEAFF. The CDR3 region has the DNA TGCGCCAGCAGCTTGGAAACAGGGGTGGGCACTGAAGCTTTCTTT. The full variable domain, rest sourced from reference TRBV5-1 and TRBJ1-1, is KAGVTQTPRYLIKTRGQQVTLSCSPISGHRSVSWYQQTPGQGLQFLFEYFSETQRNKGNFPGRFSGRQFSNSRSEMNVSTLELGDSALYLCASSLETGVGTEAFFGQGTRLTVV.

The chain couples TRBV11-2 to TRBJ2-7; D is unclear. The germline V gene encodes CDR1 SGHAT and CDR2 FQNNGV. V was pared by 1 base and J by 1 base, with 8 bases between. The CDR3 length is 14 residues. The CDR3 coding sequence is TGTGCCAGCAGCTTAGGCGCCAAGTCCTACGAGCAGTACTTC. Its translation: CASSLGAKSYEQYF.

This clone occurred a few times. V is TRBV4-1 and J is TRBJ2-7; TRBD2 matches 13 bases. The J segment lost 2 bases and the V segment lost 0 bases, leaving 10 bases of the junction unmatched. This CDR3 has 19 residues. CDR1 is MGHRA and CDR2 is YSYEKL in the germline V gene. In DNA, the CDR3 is TGCGCCAGCAGCCAAGAGGATGGACTAGCGGGAGCCTCCACCTACGAGCAGTACTTC. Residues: CASSQEDGLAGASTYEQYF.

As DNA, the CDR3 is TGTGCCACCGAGGGTGGGAACTACGAGCAGTACTTC. Residues: CATEGGNYEQYF. The chain is built from TRBV6-5 and TRBJ2-7, with D tentatively TRBD2 (5 bases). The CDR3 extends over 12 amino acids. Trimming stripped 10 bases from V and 3 bases from J, with 13 bases between. Per the germline V gene, CDR1 is MNHEY and CDR2 is SVGAGI.

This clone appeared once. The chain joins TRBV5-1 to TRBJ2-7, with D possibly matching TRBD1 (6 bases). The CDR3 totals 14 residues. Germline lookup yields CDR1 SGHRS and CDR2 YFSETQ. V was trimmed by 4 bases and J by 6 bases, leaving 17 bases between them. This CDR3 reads CASSPATGSSEQYF. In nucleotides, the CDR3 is TGCGCCAGCAGCCCCGCGACAGGATCAAGCGAGCAGTACTTC.

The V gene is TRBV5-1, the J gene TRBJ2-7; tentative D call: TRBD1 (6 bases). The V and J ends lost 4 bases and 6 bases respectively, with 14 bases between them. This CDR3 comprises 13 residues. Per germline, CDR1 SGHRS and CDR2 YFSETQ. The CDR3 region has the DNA TGCGCCAGCAGCCTCCACAGGGATACCGAGCAGTACTTC. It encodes CASSLHRDTEQYF.